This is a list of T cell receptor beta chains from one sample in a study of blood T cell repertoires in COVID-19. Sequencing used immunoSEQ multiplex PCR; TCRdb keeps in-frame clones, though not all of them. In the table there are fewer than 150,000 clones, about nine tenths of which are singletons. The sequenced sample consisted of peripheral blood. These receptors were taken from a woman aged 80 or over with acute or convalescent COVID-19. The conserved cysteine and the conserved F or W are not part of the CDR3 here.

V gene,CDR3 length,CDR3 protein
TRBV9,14,ASSEGTSGVGNEQF
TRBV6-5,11,ASSPQQGYGYT
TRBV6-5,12,ASRIPTGSYEQY
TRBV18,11,ASSLQGATEAF
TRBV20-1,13,SASPPGTIIYGYT
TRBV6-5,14,ASSSDRVAPNTEAF
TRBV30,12,ASSPEGKNTEAF
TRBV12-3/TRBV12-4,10,ASRREAETQY
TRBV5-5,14,ASSLGGQVTYNEQF
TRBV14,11,ASSSDRNTEAF
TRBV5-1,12,ASSLGDRGDGYT
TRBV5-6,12,ASSLPSGDETQY
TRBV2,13,ASSGEGQGTAEAF
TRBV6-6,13,ASSNGGVPNTEAF
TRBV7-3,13,ASSSGLAGVETQY
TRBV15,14,ATSRDEEARNQPQH
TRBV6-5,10,ASTVSNYGYT
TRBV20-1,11,SASTAGNQPQH
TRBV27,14,ASSLGAGGALHGYT
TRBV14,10,ASSQRGNEQF
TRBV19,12,ASSISQAFYGYT
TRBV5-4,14,ASSPRGGAQTYEQY
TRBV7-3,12,ASSPGGGGSPLH
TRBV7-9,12,ASSPRQQVTEAF
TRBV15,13,ATSRDPFRDNGYT
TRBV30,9,AWSLGREAF
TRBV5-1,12,ASSFRGGEYEQY
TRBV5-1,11,ASSLGDSYGYT
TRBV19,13,ATIIRAGGIYEQF
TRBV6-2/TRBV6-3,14,ASSYSMSGGGNTIY
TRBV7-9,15,ASSLDDRVASGNTIY
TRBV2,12,ASSEQGNHQPQH
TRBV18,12,ASSPRQGSYEQY
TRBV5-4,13,ASRPDLTNTGELF
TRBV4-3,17,ASKTDLFQGARGTGELF
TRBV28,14,ASSFPPGVRTGELF
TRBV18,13,ASSPRGGSNTEAF
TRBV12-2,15,ASRSWGGRRCDTEAF